This TCR beta chain was identified in a study of shared T cell receptors in the human thymus. Sequencing was performed with immunoSEQ multiplex PCR; in TCRdb, only in-frame clones are kept and a portion is missing. Here the sample spans 650,000 to 950,000 clones, 80% to 90% being singletons. These sequences were also reported in another study, on human thymus T cells.

Sequenced sample: thymocytes. The TCR originated in a girl less than two years old with a congenital heart defect.

CDR3 sequence (DNA): TGTGCCAGCAGTGAACACCCAGGTGAAGGACTGAACTATGGCTACACCTTC. The encoded protein is CASSEHPGEGLNYGYTF. The chain is built from TRBV2 and TRBJ1-2; D uncertain. V was trimmed by 2 bases and J by 2 bases, leaving 18 bases between them. The germline V gene encodes CDR1 SNHLY and CDR2 FYNNEI. The CDR3 covers 17 residues. The entire variable domain, with the rest obtained from reference TRBV2 and TRBJ1-2, is as follows: EPEVTQTPSHQVTQMGQEVILRCVPISNHLYFYWYRQILGQKVEFLVSFYNNEISEKSEIFDDQFSVERPDGSNFTLKIRSTKLEDSAMYFCASSEHPGEGLNYGYTFGSGTRLTVV.